The clone carrying this TCR beta chain came up many times. As yet, its antigen is unknown. Unique molecular identifiers were used in preparing the TCRbeta library. TCRdb analysed the PCR reads with MiXCR anew, one entry per CDR3 protein. There are 200,000 to 250,000 distinct CDR3 sequences in the sample; roughly a tenth occur only once, and approximately 30% lies in the top ten. The record originates from a study of T-cell reconstitution after alpha-beta-depleted transplantation in children. Findings of the study overall: Several hundred expanded graft clones reportedly supplied alpha-beta T cells about two months after transplant. Elevated TCRbeta diversity at day 60 was traced, in some patients, to surviving recipient T cells and thymic progenitors. A year post-transplant, T-cell counts and diversity derived mostly from newly produced T cells.

This CDR3 spans 15 amino acids. V was pared by 2 bases and J by 1 base, with 3 bases of the junction left unmatched. Per the germline V gene, CDR1 is SGHVS and CDR2 is FQNEAQ. The receptor was isolated from a child younger than two with acute myeloid leukemia, due to receive a stem cell transplant. The specimen was PBMCs, collected before TCRalphabeta/CD19-depleted stem cell transplant. The chain carries TRBV7-8 and TRBJ2-7, with 9 bases that match TRBD1. The CDR3 DNA follows: TGTGCCAGCAGCTTACCGACAGGGGGATCCTACGAGCAGTACTTC. This translates into CASSLPTGGSYEQYF.